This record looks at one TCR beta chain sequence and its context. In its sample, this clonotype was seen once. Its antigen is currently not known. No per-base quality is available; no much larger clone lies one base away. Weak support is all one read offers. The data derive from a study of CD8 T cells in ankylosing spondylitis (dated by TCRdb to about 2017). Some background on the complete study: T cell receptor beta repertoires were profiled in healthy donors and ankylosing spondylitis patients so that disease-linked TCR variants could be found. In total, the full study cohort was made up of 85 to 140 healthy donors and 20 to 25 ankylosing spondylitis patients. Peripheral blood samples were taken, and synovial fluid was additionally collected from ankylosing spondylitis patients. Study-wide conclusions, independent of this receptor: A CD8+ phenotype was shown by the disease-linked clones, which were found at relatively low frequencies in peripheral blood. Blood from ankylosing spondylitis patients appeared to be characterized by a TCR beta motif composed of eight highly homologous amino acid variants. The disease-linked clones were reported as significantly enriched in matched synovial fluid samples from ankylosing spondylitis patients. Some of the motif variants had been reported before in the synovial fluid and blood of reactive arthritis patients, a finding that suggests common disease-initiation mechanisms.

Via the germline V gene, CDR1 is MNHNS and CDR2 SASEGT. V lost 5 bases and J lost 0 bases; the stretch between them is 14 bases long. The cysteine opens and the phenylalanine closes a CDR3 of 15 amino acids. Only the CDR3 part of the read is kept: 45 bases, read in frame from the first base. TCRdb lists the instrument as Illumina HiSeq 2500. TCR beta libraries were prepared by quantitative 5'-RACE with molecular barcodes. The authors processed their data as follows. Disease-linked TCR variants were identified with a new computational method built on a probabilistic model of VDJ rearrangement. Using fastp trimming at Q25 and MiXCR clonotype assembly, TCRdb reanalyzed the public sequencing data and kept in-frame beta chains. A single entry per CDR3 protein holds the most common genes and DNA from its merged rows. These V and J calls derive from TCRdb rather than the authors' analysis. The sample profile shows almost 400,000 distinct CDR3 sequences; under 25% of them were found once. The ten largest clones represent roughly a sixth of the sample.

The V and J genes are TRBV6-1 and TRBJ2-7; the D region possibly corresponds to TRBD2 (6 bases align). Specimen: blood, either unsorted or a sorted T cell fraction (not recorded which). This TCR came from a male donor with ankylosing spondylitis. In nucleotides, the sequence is TGTGCCAGCAGTCCACCGGGAGCTTCCTCCTACGAGCAGTACTTC. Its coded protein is CASSPPGASSYEQYF.